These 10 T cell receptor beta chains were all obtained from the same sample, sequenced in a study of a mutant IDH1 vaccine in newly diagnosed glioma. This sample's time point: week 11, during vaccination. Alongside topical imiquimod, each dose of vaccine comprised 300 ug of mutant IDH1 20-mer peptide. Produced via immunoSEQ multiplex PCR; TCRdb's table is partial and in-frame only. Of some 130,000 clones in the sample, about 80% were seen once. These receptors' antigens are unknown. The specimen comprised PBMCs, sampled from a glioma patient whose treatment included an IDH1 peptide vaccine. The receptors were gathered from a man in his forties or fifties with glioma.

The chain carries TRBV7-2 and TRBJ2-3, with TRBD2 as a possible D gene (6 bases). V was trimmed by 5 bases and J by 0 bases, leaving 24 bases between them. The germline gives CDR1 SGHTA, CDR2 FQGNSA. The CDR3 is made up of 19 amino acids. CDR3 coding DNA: TGTGCCAGCAGCGGGATGGGACTGCGGGAATCAACTAGCACAGATACGCAGTATTTT. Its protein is CASSGMGLRESTSTDTQYF.

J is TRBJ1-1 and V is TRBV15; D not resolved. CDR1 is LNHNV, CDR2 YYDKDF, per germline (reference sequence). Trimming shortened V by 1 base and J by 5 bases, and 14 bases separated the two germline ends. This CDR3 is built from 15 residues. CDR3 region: CATSRGIGSGTEAFF. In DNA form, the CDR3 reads TGTGCCACCAGCAGAGGCATAGGGTCGGGGACTGAAGCTTTCTTT.

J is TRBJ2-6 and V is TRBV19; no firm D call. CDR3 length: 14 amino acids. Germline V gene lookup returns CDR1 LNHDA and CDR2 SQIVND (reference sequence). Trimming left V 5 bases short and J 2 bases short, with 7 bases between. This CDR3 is CASSGRAGANVLTF. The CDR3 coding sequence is TGTGCCAGTAGTGGAAGGGCTGGGGCCAACGTCCTGACTTTC.

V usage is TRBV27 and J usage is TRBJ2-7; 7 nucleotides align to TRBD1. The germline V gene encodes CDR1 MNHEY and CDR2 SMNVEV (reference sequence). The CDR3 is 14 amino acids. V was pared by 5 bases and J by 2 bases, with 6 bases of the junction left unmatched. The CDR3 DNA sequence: TGTGCCAGCAGTCCACAGGGGACCCCCTACGAGCAGTACTTC. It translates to CASSPQGTPYEQYF.

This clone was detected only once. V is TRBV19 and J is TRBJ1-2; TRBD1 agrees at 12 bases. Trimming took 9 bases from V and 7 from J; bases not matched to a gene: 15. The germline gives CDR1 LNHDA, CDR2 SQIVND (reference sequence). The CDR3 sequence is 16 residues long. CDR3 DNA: TGTGCCAGCCAGCCCGGGACAGGGGGCGCGTTAGGTGGCTACACCTTC. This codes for CASQPGTGGALGGYTF.

CDR3 sequence: CASSYSGRPSTEAFF. CDR3 DNA: TGTGCCAGCAGTTACTCTGGCAGGCCGAGCACTGAAGCTTTCTTT. V is TRBV6-6 and J is TRBJ1-1; D unclear. CDR3 length equals 15 residues. Germline CDR1 reads MNHNY; CDR2 reads SVGAGI (reference sequence). Trimming took 0 bases from V and 4 from J, leaving 12 bases between them.

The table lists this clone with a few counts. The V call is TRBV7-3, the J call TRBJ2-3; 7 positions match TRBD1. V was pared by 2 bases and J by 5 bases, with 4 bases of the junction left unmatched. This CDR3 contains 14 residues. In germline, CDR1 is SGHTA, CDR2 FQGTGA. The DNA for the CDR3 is TGTGCCAGCAGCTTAGCAGGGGGATTAGATACGCAGTATTTT. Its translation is CASSLAGGLDTQYF.

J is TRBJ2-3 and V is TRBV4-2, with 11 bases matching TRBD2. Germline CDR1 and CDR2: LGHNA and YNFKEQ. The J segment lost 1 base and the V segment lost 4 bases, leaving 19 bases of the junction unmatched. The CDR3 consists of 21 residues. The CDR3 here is CASSPAGTSGRVSSGTDTQYF. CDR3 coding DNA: TGTGCCAGCAGCCCGGCGGGCACTAGCGGGAGAGTGTCATCGGGCACAGATACGCAGTATTTT.

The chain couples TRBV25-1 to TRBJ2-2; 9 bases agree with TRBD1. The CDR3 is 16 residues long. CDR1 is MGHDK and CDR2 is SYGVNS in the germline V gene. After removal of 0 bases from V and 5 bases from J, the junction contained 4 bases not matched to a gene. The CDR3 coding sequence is TGTGCCAGCAGTGAATATTGGACAGGGGAGACCGGGGAGCTGTTTTTT. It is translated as CASSEYWTGETGELFF.

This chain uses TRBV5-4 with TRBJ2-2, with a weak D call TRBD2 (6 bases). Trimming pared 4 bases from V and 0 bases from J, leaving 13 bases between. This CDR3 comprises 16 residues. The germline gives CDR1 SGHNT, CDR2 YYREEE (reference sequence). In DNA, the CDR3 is TGTGCCAGCAGCGAAAATAGCGGTCCGAACACCGGGGAGCTGTTTTTT. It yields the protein CASSENSGPNTGELFF.